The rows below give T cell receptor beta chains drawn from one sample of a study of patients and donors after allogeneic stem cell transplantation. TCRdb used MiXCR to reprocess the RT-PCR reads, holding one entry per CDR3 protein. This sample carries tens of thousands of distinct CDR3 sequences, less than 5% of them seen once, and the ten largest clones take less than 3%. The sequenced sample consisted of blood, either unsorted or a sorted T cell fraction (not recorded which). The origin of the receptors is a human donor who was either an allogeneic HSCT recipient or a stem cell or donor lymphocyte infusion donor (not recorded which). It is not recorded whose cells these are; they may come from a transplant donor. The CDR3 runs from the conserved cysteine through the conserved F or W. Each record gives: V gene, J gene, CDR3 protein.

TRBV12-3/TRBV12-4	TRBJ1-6	CASSAFQGPLHF
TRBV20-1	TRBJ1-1	CSARTTYRGRGGTEAFF
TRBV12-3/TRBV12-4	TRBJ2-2	CASSLGLPSANTGELFF
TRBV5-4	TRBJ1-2	CASSLAGRTGRSNYGYTF
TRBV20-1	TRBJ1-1	CSAKRVDTEAFF
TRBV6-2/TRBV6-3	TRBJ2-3	CASSYHGTSGGANTQYF
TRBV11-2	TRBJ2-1	CASSLLAGGLLYNEQFF
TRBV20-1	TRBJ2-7	CSARVRASGRSEQYF
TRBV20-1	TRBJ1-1	CSAKEGGQEAFF
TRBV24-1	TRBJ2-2	CATQGPMNTGELFF
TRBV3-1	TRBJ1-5	CASSQDWQGTQHF
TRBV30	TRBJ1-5	CAWNRAYNQPQHF
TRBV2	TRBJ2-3	CASGGWAGGPRRTDTQYF
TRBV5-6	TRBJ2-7	CASSGGLSGRAYEQYF
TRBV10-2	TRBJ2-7	CASSDRRDSRFYEQYF
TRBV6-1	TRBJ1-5	CASSEPAGAGNQPQHF
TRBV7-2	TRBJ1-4	CASSFLAGLNEKLFF
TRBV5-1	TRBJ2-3	CASSRSGSGTDTQYF
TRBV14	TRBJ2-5	CASSRGTGFGTQETQYF
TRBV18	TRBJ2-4	CASSPPRENIQYF
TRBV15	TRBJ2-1	CATSRDRGREDEQFF
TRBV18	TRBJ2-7	CASSFGTSGYEQYF
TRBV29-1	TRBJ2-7	CSVGKGQGVDEQYF
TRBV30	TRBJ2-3	CAWTPVVLGSTDTQYF
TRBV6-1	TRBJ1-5	CASSEVGMGNQPQHF
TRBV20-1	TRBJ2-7	CSAKAPGSYEQYF
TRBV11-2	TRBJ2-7	CASSPVKGGAAEQYF
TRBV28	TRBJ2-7	CASSRNWDYSSYEQYF
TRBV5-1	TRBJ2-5	CASSFGGSIRETQYF
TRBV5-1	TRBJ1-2	CASSRGQRPSNYGYTF
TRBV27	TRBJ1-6	CASSLFFGTGNSPLHF
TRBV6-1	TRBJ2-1	CASSNLVAMDNEQFF
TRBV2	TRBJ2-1	CASTRLAGAYNEQFF
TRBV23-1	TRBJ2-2	CASSPKKGEAAGELFF
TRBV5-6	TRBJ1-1	CASSPWGGQGNTEAFF
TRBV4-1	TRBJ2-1	CASSQDYGGGWQFF
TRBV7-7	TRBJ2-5	CASSLHGGLETQYF
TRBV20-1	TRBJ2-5	CSAVPGLDPQETQYF
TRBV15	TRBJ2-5	CATSTRGGEETQYF
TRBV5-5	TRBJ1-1	CASSPLLRGIMNTEAFF
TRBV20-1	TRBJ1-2	CSVAYGYTF
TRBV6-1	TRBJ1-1	CASKNRGQYTEAFF
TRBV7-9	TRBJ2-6	CASLGAGANVLTF
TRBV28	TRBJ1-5	CASRHPQGSGQPQHF
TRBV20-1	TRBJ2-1	CSAGDAGPAGNEQFF
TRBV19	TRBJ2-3	CASRISGDTQYF
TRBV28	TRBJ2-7	CASRLFRGPARSYEQYF
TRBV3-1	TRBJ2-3	CASSQDLSGDTQYF
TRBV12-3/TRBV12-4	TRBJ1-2	CASSGSLGGYTF
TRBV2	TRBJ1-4	CASMRANEKLFF
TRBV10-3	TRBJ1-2	CAISESNRDGYTF
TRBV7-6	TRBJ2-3	CASSVGTSGGDNTDTQYF
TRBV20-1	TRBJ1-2	CSPLEGAGNYGYTF